In its sample, the clone carrying this T cell receptor (beta chain) was seen once. Its specificity is not known. This record belongs to a study of cytomegalovirus exposure and HLA in healthy donors. Study-wide points: Previously analyzed data showed that most TCR beta V segments were productive at a frequency of about 87% or about 30%.

Germline values: CDR1 GTSNPN, CDR2 SVGIG (reference sequence). Losses at the gene ends were 2 bases for V and 7 bases for J; bases not matched to a gene: 1. The CDR3 length is 13 residues. The PCR employed 60 Vbeta primers together with 13 Jbeta primers. Measured with immunoSEQ multiplex PCR; TCRdb has only the in-frame clones, and not every one. Of 100,000 to 150,000 clones listed, roughly 74% are singletons. The sequence derives from a male donor in good health and CMV-seronegative. The sample consisted of PBMCs. The chain uses TRBV30 and TRBJ1-5, with 11 bases lining up with TRBD1. The CDR3 DNA reads as TGTGCCTGGAGTCGGACAGGGGGCCAGCCCCAGCATTTT. This sequence encodes CAWSRTGGQPQHF.